Sequencing of this T cell receptor (beta chain) was carried out in a study of T-cell reconstitution after alpha-beta-depleted transplantation in children. The ends were cut back, 2 bases at V and 3 bases at J, with 10 bases in the middle. Germline CDR1 MNHEY, CDR2 SVGAGI. The CDR3 contains 14 residues. Turning to this clonotype: Its antigen is unidentified.

Unique molecular identifiers tagged the TCRbeta library. TCRdb recomputed calls from the PCR reads with MiXCR, one row per CDR3 protein. The sample includes approximately 980,000 distinct CDR3 sequences, around 30% seen only once; the top ten take roughly 28%. Study-level points and caveats: At the one-year point after transplant, T-cell counts and TCRbeta diversity were found to come mostly from T cells that had been newly produced. It was reported that alpha-beta T cells came from several hundred expanded graft clones (about two months after transplant). The study traced high day-60 TCRbeta diversity in some patients to surviving recipient T cells and thymic progenitors.

The rearrangement links TRBV6-5 to TRBJ1-1; D is uncertain. This sample comprised PBMCs, mostly from graft donor cells, obtained 360 days after TCRalphabeta/CD19-depleted stem cell transplant. The clonotype originates from a boy under two years old who had a stem cell transplant for SCID, so the T cells may come from the graft donor. The chain's CDR3 is CASSYGLGDTEAFF. CDR3 nucleotides: TGTGCCAGCAGTTACGGTCTGGGAGACACTGAAGCTTTCTTT.